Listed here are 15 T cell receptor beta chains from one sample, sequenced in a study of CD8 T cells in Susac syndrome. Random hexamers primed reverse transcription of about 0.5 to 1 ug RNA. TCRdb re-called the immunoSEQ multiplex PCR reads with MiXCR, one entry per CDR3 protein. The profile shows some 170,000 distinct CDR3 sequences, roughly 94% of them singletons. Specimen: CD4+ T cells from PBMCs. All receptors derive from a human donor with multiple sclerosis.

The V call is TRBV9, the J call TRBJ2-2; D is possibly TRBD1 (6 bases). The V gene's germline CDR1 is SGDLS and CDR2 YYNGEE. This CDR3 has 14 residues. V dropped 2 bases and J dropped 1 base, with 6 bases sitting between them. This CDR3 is CASSVRGNTGELFF. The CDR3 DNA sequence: TGTGCCAGCAGCGTCAGGGGGAACACCGGGGAGCTGTTTTTT. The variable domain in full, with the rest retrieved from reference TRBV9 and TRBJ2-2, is DSGVTQTPKHLITATGQRVTLRCSPRSGDLSVYWYQQSLDQGLQFLIQYYNGEERAKGNILERFSAQQFPDLHSELNLSSLELGDSALYFCASSVRGNTGELFFGEGSRLTVL.

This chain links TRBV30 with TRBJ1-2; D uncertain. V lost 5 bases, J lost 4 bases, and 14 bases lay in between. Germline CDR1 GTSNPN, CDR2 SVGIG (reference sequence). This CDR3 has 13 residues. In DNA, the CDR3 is TGTGCCTGGGATTTTGGACGGTCCTATGGCTACACCTTC. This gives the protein CAWDFGRSYGYTF.

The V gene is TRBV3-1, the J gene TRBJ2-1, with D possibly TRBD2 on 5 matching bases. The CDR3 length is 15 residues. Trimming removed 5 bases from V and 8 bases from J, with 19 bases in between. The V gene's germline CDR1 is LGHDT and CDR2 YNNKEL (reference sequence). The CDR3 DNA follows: TGTGCCAGCAGCTTACAGCGGAAATCTGAGTATGAGCAGTTCTTC. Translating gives CASSLQRKSEYEQFF.

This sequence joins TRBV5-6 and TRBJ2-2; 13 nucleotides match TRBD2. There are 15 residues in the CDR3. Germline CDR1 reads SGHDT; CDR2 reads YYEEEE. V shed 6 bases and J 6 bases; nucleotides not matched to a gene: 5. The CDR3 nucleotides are TGTGCCAGCATCCGGACTAGCGGGAGCTCCGGGGAGCTGTTTTTT. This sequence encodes CASIRTSGSSGELFF.

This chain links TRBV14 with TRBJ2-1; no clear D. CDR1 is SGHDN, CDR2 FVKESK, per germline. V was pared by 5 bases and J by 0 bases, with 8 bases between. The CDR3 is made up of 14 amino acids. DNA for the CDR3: TGTGCCAGCAGCGGTTGGAGCTCCTACAATGAGCAGTTCTTC. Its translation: CASSGWSSYNEQFF.

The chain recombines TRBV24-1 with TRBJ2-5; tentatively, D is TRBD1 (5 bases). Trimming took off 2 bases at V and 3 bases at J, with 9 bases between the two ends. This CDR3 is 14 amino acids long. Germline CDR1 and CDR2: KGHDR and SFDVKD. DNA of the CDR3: TGTGCCACCAGTGATTATGACAGTAAAGAGACCCAGTACTTC. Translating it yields CATSDYDSKETQYF.

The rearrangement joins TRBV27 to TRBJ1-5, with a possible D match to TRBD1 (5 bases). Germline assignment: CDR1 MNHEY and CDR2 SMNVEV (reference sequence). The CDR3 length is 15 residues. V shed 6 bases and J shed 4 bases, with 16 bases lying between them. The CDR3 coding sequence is TGTGCCAGCAGGGGTTGGGGGACGGGAAATCAGCCCCAGCATTTT. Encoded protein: CASRGWGTGNQPQHF.

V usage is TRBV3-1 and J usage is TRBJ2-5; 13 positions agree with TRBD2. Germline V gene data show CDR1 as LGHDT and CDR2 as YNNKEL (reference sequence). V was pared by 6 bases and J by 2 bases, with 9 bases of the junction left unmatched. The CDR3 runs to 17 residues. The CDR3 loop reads CASSPRTSGRGQETQYF. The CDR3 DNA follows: TGTGCCAGCAGTCCCCGCACTAGCGGGAGGGGGCAAGAGACCCAGTACTTC.

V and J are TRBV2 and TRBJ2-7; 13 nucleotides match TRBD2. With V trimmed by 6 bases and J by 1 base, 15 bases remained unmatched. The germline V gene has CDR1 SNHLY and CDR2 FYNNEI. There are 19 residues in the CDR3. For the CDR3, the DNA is TGTGCCAGCAGCCTACCTCGGACTAGCGGGAGATCAATATCCTACGAGCAGTACTTC. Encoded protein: CASSLPRTSGRSISYEQYF.

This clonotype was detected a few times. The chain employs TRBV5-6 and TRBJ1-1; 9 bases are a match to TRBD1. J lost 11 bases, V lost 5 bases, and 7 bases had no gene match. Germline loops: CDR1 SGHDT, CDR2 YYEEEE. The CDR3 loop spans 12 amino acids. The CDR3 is CASSPGQGRAFF. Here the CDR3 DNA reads TGTGCCAGCAGTCCCGGACAGGGGAGGGCTTTCTTT.

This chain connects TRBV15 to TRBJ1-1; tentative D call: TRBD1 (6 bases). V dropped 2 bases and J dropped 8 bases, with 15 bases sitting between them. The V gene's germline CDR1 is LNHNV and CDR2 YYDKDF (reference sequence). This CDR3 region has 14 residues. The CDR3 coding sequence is TGTGCCACCAGCAGAAGCAGGGGCTTCCTAGAAGCTTTCTTT. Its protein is CATSRSRGFLEAFF. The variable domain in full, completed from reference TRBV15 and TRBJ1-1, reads DAMVIQNPRYQVTQFGKPVTLSCSQTLNHNVMYWYQQKSSQAPKLLFHYYDKDFNNEADTPDNFQSRRPNTSFCFLDIRSPGLGDTAMYLCATSRSRGFLEAFFGQGTRLTVV.

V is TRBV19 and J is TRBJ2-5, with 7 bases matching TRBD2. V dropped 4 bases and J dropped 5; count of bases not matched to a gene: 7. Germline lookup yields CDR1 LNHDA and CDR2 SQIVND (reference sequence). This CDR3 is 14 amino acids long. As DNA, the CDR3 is TGTGCCAGTAGTACGGGAGGCTCTAGGGAGACCCAGTACTTC. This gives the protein CASSTGGSRETQYF.

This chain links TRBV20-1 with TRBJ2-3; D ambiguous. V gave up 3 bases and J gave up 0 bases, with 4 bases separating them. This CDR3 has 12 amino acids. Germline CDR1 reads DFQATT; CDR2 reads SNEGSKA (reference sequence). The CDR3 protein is CSASPSTDTQYF. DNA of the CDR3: TGCAGTGCTAGCCCGAGCACAGATACGCAGTATTTT.

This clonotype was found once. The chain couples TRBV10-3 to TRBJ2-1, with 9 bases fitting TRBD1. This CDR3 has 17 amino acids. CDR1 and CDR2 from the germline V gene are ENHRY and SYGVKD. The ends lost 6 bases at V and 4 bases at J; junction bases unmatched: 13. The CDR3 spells CAIRASVGQGPYNEQFF. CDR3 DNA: TGTGCCATCAGGGCTAGTGTGGGACAGGGACCTTACAATGAGCAGTTCTTC.

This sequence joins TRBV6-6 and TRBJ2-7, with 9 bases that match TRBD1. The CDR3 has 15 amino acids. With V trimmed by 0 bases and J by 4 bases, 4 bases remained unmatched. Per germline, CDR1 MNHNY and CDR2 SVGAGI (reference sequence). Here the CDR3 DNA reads TGTGCCAGCAGTTACTCGGGACAGGGAGGGTACGAGCAGTACTTC. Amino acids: CASSYSGQGGYEQYF.